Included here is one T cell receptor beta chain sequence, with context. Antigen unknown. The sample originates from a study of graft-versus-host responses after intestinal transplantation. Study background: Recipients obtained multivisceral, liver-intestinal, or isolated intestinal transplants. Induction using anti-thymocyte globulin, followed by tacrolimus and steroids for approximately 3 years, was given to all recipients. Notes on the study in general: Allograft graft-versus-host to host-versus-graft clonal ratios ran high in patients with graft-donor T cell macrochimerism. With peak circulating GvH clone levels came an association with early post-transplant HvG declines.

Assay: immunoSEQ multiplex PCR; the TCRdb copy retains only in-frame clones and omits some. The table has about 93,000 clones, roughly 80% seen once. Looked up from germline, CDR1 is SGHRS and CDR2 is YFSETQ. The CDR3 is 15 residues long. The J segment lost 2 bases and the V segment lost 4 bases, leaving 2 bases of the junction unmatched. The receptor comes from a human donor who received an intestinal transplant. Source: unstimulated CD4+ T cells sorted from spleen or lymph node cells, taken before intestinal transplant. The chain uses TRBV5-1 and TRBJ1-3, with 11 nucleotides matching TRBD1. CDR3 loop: CASSEGQGAGNTIYF. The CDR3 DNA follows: TGCGCCAGCAGCGAGGGACAGGGGGCTGGAAACACCATATATTTT.